The next 23 T cell receptor beta chains were all read from a single sample in a study of blood T cell repertoires in COVID-19 (dated by TCRdb to 2019 to 2021). Receptor amplification or capture employed the immunoSEQ multiplex PCR assay. TCRdb obtained this table from immuneACCESS and retained in-frame rearrangements with V and J assigned. These tables miss some clones; where compared with another copy, unresolved V genes account for less than half of the shortfall, and the remainder is unexplained. In this sample the table shows about 30,000 clones, roughly 90% of which occur a single time. About 39% of the sample lies in the top ten. The sequenced sample consisted of peripheral blood. The source is a man aged 55 to 70 with active or convalescent COVID-19.

The rearrangement joins TRBV7-2 to TRBJ1-3; D is perhaps TRBD1 (5 bases). This CDR3 has 14 amino acids. Germline V CDR1 and CDR2: SGHTA, FQGNSA. V lost 3 bases and J lost 5, with 11 bases in between. For the CDR3, the DNA is TGTGCCAGCAGCTTTACAGGACCCAGAAACACCATATATTTT. This sequence encodes CASSFTGPRNTIYF.

V is TRBV29-1 and J is TRBJ1-1; tentative D call: TRBD1 (5 bases). V dropped 3 bases and J dropped 7 bases, with 18 bases sitting between them. CDR1 is SQVTM and CDR2 is ANQGSEA in the germline V gene. The CDR3 has 14 amino acids. The CDR3: CSVDRVAGTGEAFF. CDR3 nucleotide sequence: TGCAGCGTTGACAGGGTCGCGGGAACAGGTGAAGCTTTCTTT.

The chain combines TRBV5-6 with TRBJ2-1, with D possibly TRBD2 on 6 matching bases. CDR1 is SGHDT and CDR2 is YYEEEE in the germline V gene. This CDR3 is built from 17 residues. Trimming removed 7 bases from V and 0 bases from J, with 20 bases in between. In DNA form, the CDR3 reads TGTGCCAGCCCCTACGGGGGAGTCCCAAGCTCCTACAATGAGCAGTTCTTC. Protein: CASPYGGVPSSYNEQFF.

The chain combines TRBV25-1 with TRBJ2-1, with D perhaps TRBD1 (7 bases). The CDR3 totals 14 residues. Germline V gives CDR1 MGHDK, CDR2 SYGVNS. Trimming took 5 bases from V and 10 from J, leaving 18 bases between them. CDR3 nucleotide sequence: TGTGCCAGCAGTCCCCAGCGGGTACAGGGGGAGCAGTTCTTC. Translated, it gives CASSPQRVQGEQFF. The whole variable domain, remainder taken from reference TRBV25-1 and TRBJ2-1, is EADIYQTPRYLVIGTGKKITLECSQTMGHDKMYWYQQDPGMELHLIHYSYGVNSTEKGDLSSESTVSRIRTEHFPLTLESARPSHTSQYLCASSPQRVQGEQFFGPGTRLTVL.

The chain recombines TRBV28 with TRBJ2-7, with 7 bases identical to TRBD1. Germline V lookup: CDR1 MDHEN, CDR2 SYDVKM. The CDR3 is 12 amino acids. With V trimmed by 8 bases and J by 4 bases, 5 bases remained unmatched. The CDR3 DNA reads TGTGCCAGCCGGACAGGCCAGTACGAGCAGTACTTC. Translated: CASRTGQYEQYF.

This clone was seen a handful of times. The DNA for the CDR3 is TGTGCCAGTAGTACCCTACTCGACAGTCCCGGGGAGCTGTTTTTT. Protein: CASSTLLDSPGELFF. The chain combines TRBV19 with TRBJ2-2, with D possibly matching TRBD1 (5 bases). This CDR3 has 15 residues. V lost 4 bases and J lost 6, with 15 bases in between. CDR1 is LNHDA and CDR2 is SQIVND in the germline V gene (reference sequence).

This chain links TRBV2 with TRBJ1-1; D may be TRBD1 (6 bases). Germline assignment: CDR1 SNHLY and CDR2 FYNNEI. The CDR3 consists of 18 residues. The V end was cut by 8 bases, the J end by 1 base, with 26 bases between. The CDR3 here is CASASPGQNFFWNTEAFF. CDR3 bases: TGTGCCAGCGCTTCCCCGGGACAAAACTTCTTCTGGAACACTGAAGCTTTCTTT.

The chain recombines TRBV5-1 with TRBJ1-5; D might be TRBD1 (6 bases). CDR3 length equals 13 residues. Germline V gives CDR1 SGHRS, CDR2 YFSETQ. V was shortened by 3 bases and J by 4 bases, with 8 bases between the two germline ends. Written as DNA, the CDR3 is TGCGCCAGCAGCTCTGACAGGAATCAGCCCCAGCATTTT. Translating it yields CASSSDRNQPQHF.

The CDR3 sequence: CSVAFWGQGSYNEQFF. The DNA for the CDR3 is TGCAGCGTTGCCTTCTGGGGGCAGGGGTCCTACAATGAGCAGTTCTTC. V usage is TRBV29-1 and J usage is TRBJ2-1; weak D call: TRBD1 (6 bases). Deletions cut 4 bases from V and 1 base from J, with 17 bases between. CDR3 length: 16 amino acids. CDR1 and CDR2 (germline): SQVTM, ANQGSEA.

The rearrangement links TRBV6-5 to TRBJ2-1; no reliable D call. Germline V gene sequence: CDR1 MNHEY, CDR2 SVGAGI. The length of the CDR3 is 14 residues. V was clipped by 5 bases and J by 6 bases, with 14 bases between them. In DNA, the CDR3 is TGTGCCAGCAGTAAAAACAGTTTTTTCAATGAGCAGTTCTTC. Protein: CASSKNSFFNEQFF.

The rearrangement uses TRBV2 and TRBJ1-5; 9 bases match TRBD1. J gave up 7 bases and V 5 bases, and 6 bases lay outside the gene matches. Per germline, CDR1 SNHLY and CDR2 FYNNEI. The CDR3 is 14 amino acids. CDR3 bases: TGTGCCAGCAGTTTACAGGGGGCTGGACAGCCCCAGCATTTT. Its protein is CASSLQGAGQPQHF.

The chain links TRBV13 to TRBJ1-1; TRBD1 matches 8 bases. Germline V CDR1 and CDR2: PRHDT, FYEKMQ (reference sequence). CDR3 length: 17 residues. V shed 5 bases, J shed 7 bases, and the junction held 18 bases outside the gene matches. The CDR3 region has the DNA TGTGCCAGCAGCGCGGGGCTGGACAGGGTGAGACCATTTGAAGCTTTCTTT. Translated: CASSAGLDRVRPFEAFF. The full variable domain, rest sourced from reference TRBV13 and TRBJ1-1, is AAGVIQSPRHLIKEKRETATLKCYPIPRHDTVYWYQQGPGQDPQFLISFYEKMQSDKGSIPDRFSAQQFSDYHSELNMSSLELGDSALYFCASSAGLDRVRPFEAFFGQGTRLTVV.

The J gene is TRBJ1-2, the V gene TRBV15, with no clear D. The CDR3 is 14 residues long. Germline V gene lookup returns CDR1 LNHNV and CDR2 YYDKDF (reference sequence). The germline V and J ends were trimmed by 1 base and 7 bases, with 13 bases remaining between them. CDR3 sequence: CATSRVREVFGYTF. The CDR3 DNA sequence: TGTGCCACCAGCAGAGTCCGAGAGGTCTTTGGCTACACCTTC.

The chain is built from TRBV7-2 and TRBJ2-5, with a tentative D call TRBD2 (7 bases). Germline CDR1 reads SGHTA; CDR2 reads FQGNSA. This CDR3 has 13 amino acids. Trimming shortened V by 5 bases and J by 6 bases, and 13 bases separated the two germline ends. Here the CDR3 reads CASSPLRGQTQYF. The CDR3 DNA reads as TGTGCCAGCAGCCCCCTGCGGGGGCAGACCCAGTACTTC.

The CDR3 DNA sequence: TGCGCCAGCAGCTTACAGGGAGTGGGGACTGAAGCTTTCTTT. This translates into CASSLQGVGTEAFF. This sequence joins TRBV5-1 and TRBJ1-1, with a weak D call TRBD1 (6 bases). The CDR3 has 14 amino acids. The V gene lost 2 bases and the J gene lost 5 bases, with 13 bases spanning the gap. Germline assignment: CDR1 SGHRS and CDR2 YFSETQ.

The chain employs TRBV7-3 and TRBJ1-1; 7 bases match TRBD1. The germline CDR1 and CDR2 sequences are SGHTA and FQGTGA. CDR3 length equals 13 residues. Unmatched junction bases numbered 2, after V lost 2 bases and J lost 5 bases. CDR3 DNA sequence: TGTGCCAGCAGCTTACAGGGGGAAACTGAAGCTTTCTTT. This encodes CASSLQGETEAFF.

The chain recombines TRBV28 with TRBJ2-7; 13 nucleotides align to TRBD2. Germline V gene lookup returns CDR1 MDHEN and CDR2 SYDVKM. The CDR3 extends over 15 amino acids. The V segment lost 5 bases and the J segment 6 bases; nucleotides outside the gene matches: 7. CDR3 nucleotide sequence: TGTGCCAGCAGTCCGGGACTAGCGGGATCGGGCGAGCAGTACTTC. Translated, it gives CASSPGLAGSGEQYF. The variable domain in full, completed from reference TRBV28 and TRBJ2-7, reads DVKVTQSSRYLVKRTGEKVFLECVQDMDHENMFWYRQDPGLGLRLIYFSYDVKMKEKGDIPEGYSVSREKKERFSLILESASTNQTSMYLCASSPGLAGSGEQYFGPGTRLTVT.

This chain connects TRBV7-8 to TRBJ1-6; possibly TRBD1 for D (5 bases). Trimming stripped 5 bases from V and 6 bases from J, with 17 bases between. The CDR3 covers 16 residues. Germline CDR1 SGHVS, CDR2 FQNEAQ. CDR3 amino acids: CASSGPGGGGNSPLHF. Here the CDR3 DNA reads TGTGCCAGCAGCGGTCCGGGGGGGGGAGGTAATTCACCCCTCCACTTT.

The chain has TRBV11-2 and TRBJ2-2; D unresolved. V was cut by 8 bases and J by 1 base, with 11 bases left in between. The CDR3 loop spans 14 amino acids. Per germline, CDR1 SGHAT and CDR2 FQNNGV. In nucleotides, the CDR3 is TGTGCCAGCGATCGGAGCCGGAACACCGGGGAGCTGTTTTTT. Protein sequence: CASDRSRNTGELFF.

The rearrangement joins TRBV6-5 to TRBJ2-7, with D tentatively TRBD1 (7 bases). V lost 2 bases, J lost 2 bases, and 13 bases lay in between. Germline CDR1 MNHEY, CDR2 SVGAGI. The CDR3 has 15 amino acids. The CDR3 here is CASSYRAGGTYEQYF. The CDR3 DNA is TGTGCCAGCAGTTACAGGGCAGGGGGGACCTACGAGCAGTACTTC.

The chain joins TRBV20-1 to TRBJ1-3; D gene ambiguous. The CDR3 runs 11 residues. Germline CDR1 DFQATT, CDR2 SNEGSKA (reference sequence). The V end lost 0 bases, the J end lost 9 bases, and 6 bases lay between the germline ends. CDR3 residues: CSARDRVTIYF. CDR3 DNA sequence: TGCAGTGCTAGAGATCGGGTCACCATATATTTT.

The V and J genes are TRBV19 and TRBJ2-2, with a tentative D call TRBD1 (5 bases). Germline CDR1 is LNHDA and CDR2 is SQIVND (reference sequence). V was clipped by 0 bases and J by 0 bases, with 8 bases between them. The CDR3 covers 16 residues. This chain's CDR3 is CASSIDLTANTGELFF. For the CDR3, the DNA is TGTGCCAGTAGTATAGATTTGACAGCGAACACCGGGGAGCTGTTTTTT.

The chain employs TRBV9 and TRBJ1-5; the D is unclear. The CDR3 totals 13 residues. V was pared by 0 bases and J by 7 bases, with 8 bases between. CDR1 and CDR2 from the germline V gene are SGDLS and YYNGEE. Here the CDR3 DNA reads TGTGCCAGCAGCGTAGCCGGAGGGCAGCCCCAGCATTTT. Translation gives CASSVAGGQPQHF.